The 15 T cell receptor beta chains in this list originate from one sample, sequenced in a study of T-cell memory formation after mild COVID-19. Via MiXCR, TCRdb re-called the 5' RACE reads, giving one row per CDR3 protein. The sample holds fewer than 250,000 distinct CDR3 sequences, 25% to 35% seen once. Sequences were obtained from PBMCs or a T cell subset sorted from them (not recorded which). The source of these receptors is an adult woman who had mild COVID-19 (a few samples of this study predate the infection). Cell type and time point are not known.

The CDR3 nucleotides read TGTGCCACCAGCGACCTTGTCGGCAGTTACGGTGAGACCCAGTACTTC. Protein: CATSDLVGSYGETQYF. J is TRBJ2-5 and V is TRBV24-1; the D is unclear. The CDR3 loop spans 16 amino acids. With 7 bases removed from V and 5 bases from J, the gap between germline ends came to 22 bases. Germline V gene lookup returns CDR1 KGHDR and CDR2 SFDVKD.

The sample holds many counts of this clonotype. The J gene is TRBJ2-1, the V gene TRBV5-1; 8 bases fit TRBD2. CDR3 length: 14 residues. Germline V gene lookup returns CDR1 SGHRS and CDR2 YFSETQ. Germline trimming cut 5 bases from V and 5 bases from J; bases unmatched to any gene: 6. The CDR3 protein is CASRPSGGNNEQFF. CDR3 nucleotides: TGCGCCAGCAGACCGAGCGGGGGAAACAATGAGCAGTTCTTC.

This clonotype appeared a few times. The chain uses TRBV27 and TRBJ2-7, with D possibly being TRBD1 or TRBD2 (5 bases each). CDR3 size: 17 residues. Between the trimmed V and J ends, which lost 1 base and 1 base, there was a span of 17 bases. The germline gives CDR1 MNHEY, CDR2 SMNVEV (reference sequence). The CDR3 region is CASSLLVQGRQSYEQYF. In DNA, the CDR3 is TGTGCCAGCAGTTTATTGGTCCAGGGACGGCAATCCTACGAGCAGTACTTC.

The chain combines TRBV5-5 with TRBJ2-1; 8 nucleotides match TRBD2. Germline V gene sequence: CDR1 SGHKS, CDR2 YYEKEE (reference sequence). With 0 bases clipped from V and 5 bases from J, the junction kept 10 bases outside the gene matches. The CDR3 sequence is 17 residues long. The DNA of the CDR3 is TGTGCCAGCAGCTTGGAAGCCGGGAGGGCCGGGGACAATGAGCAGTTCTTC. Its protein is CASSLEAGRAGDNEQFF.

The chain employs TRBV6-5 and TRBJ1-1, with TRBD1 as a possible D gene (6 bases). CDR1 and CDR2 (germline): MNHEY, SVGAGI. With 0 bases removed from V and 4 bases from J, the gap between germline ends came to 12 bases. This CDR3 spans 15 amino acids. CDR3 region: CASSYSIGGGTEAFF. Here the CDR3 DNA reads TGTGCCAGCAGTTACTCGATAGGGGGGGGCACTGAAGCTTTCTTT.

This clonotype was seen a few times. This sequence joins TRBV15 and TRBJ1-1; TRBD1 matches 8 bases. CDR1 and CDR2 from the germline V gene are LNHNV and YYDKDF (reference sequence). Losses at the gene ends were 9 bases for V and 1 base for J; bases not matched to a gene: 4. The CDR3 is made up of 13 amino acids. The CDR3 DNA reads as TGTGCCACGCAGGACAGGGAGAACACTGAAGCTTTCTTT. Encoded protein: CATQDRENTEAFF.

CDR3 sequence (DNA): TGCGCCAGCTCAAAGGGGGATCTAACAGATACGCAGTATTTT. Its translation is CASSKGDLTDTQYF. The genes are TRBV5-1 and TRBJ2-3, with D possibly matching TRBD1 (6 bases). This CDR3 contains 14 residues. V lost 7 bases and J 3 bases, leaving 15 bases between the germline ends. Per the germline V gene, CDR1 is SGHRS and CDR2 is YFSETQ.

This clonotype showed up just a few times. This chain joins TRBV27 and TRBJ2-1; possible D gene TRBD1, 6 bases. Trimming took 7 bases from V and 6 from J, leaving 13 bases between them. Per the germline V gene, CDR1 is MNHEY and CDR2 is SMNVEV (reference sequence). This CDR3 has 13 residues. The CDR3 DNA sequence: TGTGCCAGCAATCTACAGGGAATCAATGAGCAGTTCTTC. Encoded protein: CASNLQGINEQFF.

The CDR3 protein is CASSTGTGSQDEQYF. CDR3 in DNA: TGCGCCAGCAGCACGGGGACGGGATCTCAGGACGAGCAGTACTTC. The chain has TRBV5-1 and TRBJ2-7; the D gene could be TRBD1 or TRBD2 (5 bases each). The CDR3 has 15 residues. Trimming left V 4 bases short and J 5 bases short, with 19 bases between. Germline values: CDR1 SGHRS, CDR2 YFSETQ.

The rearrangement uses TRBV7-2 and TRBJ2-7; the match to TRBD2 covers 10 bases. Looked up from germline, CDR1 is SGHTA and CDR2 is FQGNSA. This CDR3 region has 14 residues. The trim removed 4 bases at V and 3 bases at J, leaving 3 bases unmatched. The CDR3 sequence is CASSSLAGGYEQYF. The CDR3 bases are TGTGCCAGCAGCTCCTTAGCGGGGGGCTACGAGCAGTACTTC.

This clonotype was recorded at least ten times. The J gene is TRBJ2-7, the V gene TRBV4-1, with TRBD1 identical over 11 bases. The CDR3 length is 17 residues. The trim removed 3 bases at V and 3 bases at J, leaving 10 bases unmatched. Germline V gene data show CDR1 as MGHRA and CDR2 as YSYEKL. For the CDR3, the DNA is TGCGCCAGCAGCCAGCCGGGGGGGACAGGGGGTTTCTACGAGCAGTACTTC. Residues: CASSQPGGTGGFYEQYF.

The rearrangement links TRBV5-4 to TRBJ2-2; tentatively, D is TRBD2 (5 bases). CDR1 is SGHNT and CDR2 is YYREEE in the germline V gene (reference sequence). The length of the CDR3 is 13 residues. Trimming took 4 bases from V and 6 from J, leaving 10 bases between them. The CDR3 sequence: CASSPTRPGELFF. CDR3 coding DNA: TGTGCCAGCAGCCCAACTAGACCCGGGGAGCTGTTTTTT.

CDR3 sequence (DNA): TGTGCCAGTAGTAATACAGGGGGGTCCTACGAGCAGTACTTC. It translates to CASSNTGGSYEQYF. The gene calls are TRBV19 and TRBJ2-7, with 8 bases aligning to TRBD1. The germline V gene encodes CDR1 LNHDA and CDR2 SQIVND (reference sequence). Trimming removed 4 bases from V and 1 base from J; junction bases left unmatched: 3. The CDR3 sequence is 14 residues long.

The chain's CDR3 is CASSPGATDTQYF. The CDR3 region has the DNA TGTGCCAGCAGCCCCGGGGCTACAGATACGCAGTATTTT. This chain connects TRBV9 to TRBJ2-3; perhaps D is TRBD1 or TRBD2 (5 bases each). Germline V gene lookup returns CDR1 SGDLS and CDR2 YYNGEE. This CDR3 comprises 13 residues. The V gene lost 4 bases and the J gene lost 3 bases, with 9 bases spanning the gap. The full variable domain, in which reference TRBV9 and TRBJ2-3 provide the parts outside the CDR3, is DSGVTQTPKHLITATGQRVTLRCSPRSGDLSVYWYQQSLDQGLQFLIQYYNGEERAKGNILERFSAQQFPDLHSELNLSSLELGDSALYFCASSPGATDTQYFGPGTRLTVL.

This clonotype was detected only a few times. V is TRBV12-3 or TRBV12-4 and J is TRBJ1-5; 12 positions agree with TRBD1. The V segment lost 3 bases and the J segment 7 bases; nucleotides outside the gene matches: 10. The CDR3 is made up of 17 amino acids. The CDR3 DNA sequence: TGTGCCAGCAGTTTGCTCTACTCCGGGACAGGGGGCCAGCCCCAGCATTTT. Residues: CASSLLYSGTGGQPQHF.